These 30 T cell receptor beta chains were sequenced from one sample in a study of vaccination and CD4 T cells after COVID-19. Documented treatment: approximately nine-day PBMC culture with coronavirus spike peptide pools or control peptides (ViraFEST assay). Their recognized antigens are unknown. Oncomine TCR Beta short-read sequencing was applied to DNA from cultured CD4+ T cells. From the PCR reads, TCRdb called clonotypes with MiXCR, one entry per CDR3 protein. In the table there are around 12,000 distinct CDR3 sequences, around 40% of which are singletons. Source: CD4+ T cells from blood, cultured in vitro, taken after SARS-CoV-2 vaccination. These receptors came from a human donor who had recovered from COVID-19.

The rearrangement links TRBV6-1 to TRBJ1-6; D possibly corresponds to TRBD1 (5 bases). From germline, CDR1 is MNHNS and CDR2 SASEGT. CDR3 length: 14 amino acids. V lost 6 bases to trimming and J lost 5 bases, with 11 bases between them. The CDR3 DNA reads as TGTGCCAGCAGCACAAAGGGACATAATTCACCCCTCCACTTT. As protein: CASSTKGHNSPLHF.

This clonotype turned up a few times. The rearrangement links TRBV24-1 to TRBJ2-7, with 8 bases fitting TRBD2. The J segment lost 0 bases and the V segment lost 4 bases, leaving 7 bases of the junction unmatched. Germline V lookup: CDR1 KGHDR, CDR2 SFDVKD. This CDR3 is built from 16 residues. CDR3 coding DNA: TGTGCCACCAGTGACGAGGCGGGAGGTCGCTCCTACGAGCAGTACTTC. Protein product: CATSDEAGGRSYEQYF.

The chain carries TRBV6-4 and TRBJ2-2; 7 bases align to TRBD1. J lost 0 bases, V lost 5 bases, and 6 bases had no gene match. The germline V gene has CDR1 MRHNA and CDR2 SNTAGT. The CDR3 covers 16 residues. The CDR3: CASSNRGIPNTGELFF. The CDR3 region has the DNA TGTGCCAGCAGTAACAGGGGAATACCGAACACCGGGGAGCTGTTTTTT.

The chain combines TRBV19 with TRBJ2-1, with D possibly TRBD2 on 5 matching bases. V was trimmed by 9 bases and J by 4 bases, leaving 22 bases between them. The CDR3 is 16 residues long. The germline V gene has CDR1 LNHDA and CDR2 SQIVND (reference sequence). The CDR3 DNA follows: TGTGCCAGCGCAGAGAGCGGACGTTGGGCTTACAATGAGCAGTTCTTC. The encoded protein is CASAESGRWAYNEQFF.

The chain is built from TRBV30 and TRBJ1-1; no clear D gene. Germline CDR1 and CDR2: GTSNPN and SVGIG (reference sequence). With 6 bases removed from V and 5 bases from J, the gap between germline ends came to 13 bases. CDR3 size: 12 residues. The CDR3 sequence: CACHPSGTEAFF. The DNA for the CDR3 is TGTGCCTGTCACCCATCGGGGACTGAAGCTTTCTTT.

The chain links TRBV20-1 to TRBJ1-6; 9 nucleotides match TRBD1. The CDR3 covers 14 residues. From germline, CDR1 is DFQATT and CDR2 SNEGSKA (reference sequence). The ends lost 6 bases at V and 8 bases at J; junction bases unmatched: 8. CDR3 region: CSAPPGTGYSPLHF. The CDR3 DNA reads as TGCAGTGCACCGCCCGGGACAGGGTATTCACCCCTCCACTTT.

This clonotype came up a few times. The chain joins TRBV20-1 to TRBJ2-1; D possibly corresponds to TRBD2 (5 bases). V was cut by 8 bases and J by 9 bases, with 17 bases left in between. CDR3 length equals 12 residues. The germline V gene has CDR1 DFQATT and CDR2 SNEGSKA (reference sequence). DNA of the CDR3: TGCAGTCCCTATACCTCTGGGAGTGAGCAGTTCTTC. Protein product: CSPYTSGSEQFF.

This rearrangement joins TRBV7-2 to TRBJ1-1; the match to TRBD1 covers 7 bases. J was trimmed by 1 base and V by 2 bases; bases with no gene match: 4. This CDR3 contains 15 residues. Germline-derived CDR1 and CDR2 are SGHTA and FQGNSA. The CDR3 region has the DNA TGTGCCAGCAGCTTAAGGGACAGCTCGAACACTGAAGCTTTCTTT. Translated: CASSLRDSSNTEAFF.

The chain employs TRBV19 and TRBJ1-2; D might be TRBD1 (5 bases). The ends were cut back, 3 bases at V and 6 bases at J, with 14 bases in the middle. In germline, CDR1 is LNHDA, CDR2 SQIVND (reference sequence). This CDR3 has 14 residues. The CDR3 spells CASSITGTKHGYTF. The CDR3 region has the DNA TGTGCCAGTAGTATCACCGGGACCAAGCATGGCTACACCTTC. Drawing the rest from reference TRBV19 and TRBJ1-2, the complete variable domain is DGGITQSPKYLFRKEGQNVTLSCEQNLNHDAMYWYRQDPGQGLRLIYYSQIVNDFQKGDIAEGYSVSREKKESFPLTVTSAQKNPTAFYLCASSITGTKHGYTFGSGTRLTVV.

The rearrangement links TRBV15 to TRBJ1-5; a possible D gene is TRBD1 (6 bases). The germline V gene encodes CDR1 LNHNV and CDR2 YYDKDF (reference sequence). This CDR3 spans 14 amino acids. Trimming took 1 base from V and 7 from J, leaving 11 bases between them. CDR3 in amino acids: CATSRGTGKQPQHF. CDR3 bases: TGTGCCACCAGCAGAGGAACAGGGAAACAGCCCCAGCATTTT.

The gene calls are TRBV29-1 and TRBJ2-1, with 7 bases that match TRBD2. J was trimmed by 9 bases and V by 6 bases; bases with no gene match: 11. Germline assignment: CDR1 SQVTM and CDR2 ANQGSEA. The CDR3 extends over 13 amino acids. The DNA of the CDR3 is TGCAGCGTCGGGGGGACTGCCCAAGGTGAGCAGTTCTTC. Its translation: CSVGGTAQGEQFF.

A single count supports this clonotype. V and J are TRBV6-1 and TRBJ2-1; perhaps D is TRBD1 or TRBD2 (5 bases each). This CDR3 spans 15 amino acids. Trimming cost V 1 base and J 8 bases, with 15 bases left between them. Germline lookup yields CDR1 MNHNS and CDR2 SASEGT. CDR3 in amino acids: CASSEVWGSSDEQFF. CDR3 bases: TGTGCCAGCAGTGAAGTTTGGGGGTCAAGCGATGAGCAGTTCTTC.

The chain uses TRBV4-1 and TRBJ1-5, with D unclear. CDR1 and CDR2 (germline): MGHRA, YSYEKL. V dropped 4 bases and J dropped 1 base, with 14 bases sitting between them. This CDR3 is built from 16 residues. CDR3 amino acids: CASSLIPRESNQPQHF. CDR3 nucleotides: TGCGCCAGCAGCCTAATCCCCCGAGAAAGCAATCAGCCCCAGCATTTT.

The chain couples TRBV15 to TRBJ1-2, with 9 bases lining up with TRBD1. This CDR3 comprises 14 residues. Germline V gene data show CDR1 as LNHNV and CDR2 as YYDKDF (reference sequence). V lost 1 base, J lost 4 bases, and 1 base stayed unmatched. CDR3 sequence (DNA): TGTGCCACCAGCAGAGGGGACAGGGCCTATGGCTACACCTTC. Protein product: CATSRGDRAYGYTF.

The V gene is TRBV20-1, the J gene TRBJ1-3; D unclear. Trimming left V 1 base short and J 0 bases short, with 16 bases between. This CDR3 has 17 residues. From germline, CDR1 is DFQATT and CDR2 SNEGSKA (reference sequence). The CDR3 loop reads CSARGGGFTSSGNTIYF. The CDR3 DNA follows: TGCAGTGCTAGAGGAGGAGGGTTTACGAGCTCTGGAAACACCATATATTTT.

The CDR3 DNA reads TGTGCCAGCAGTTACTCGATTTTAGATGGATACGAGCAGTACTTC. Amino acid sequence: CASSYSILDGYEQYF. The rearrangement uses TRBV6-5 and TRBJ2-7, with unresolved D. Trimming cost V 0 bases and J 4 bases, with 13 bases left between them. Germline V gene data show CDR1 as MNHEY and CDR2 as SVGAGI. This CDR3 spans 15 amino acids.

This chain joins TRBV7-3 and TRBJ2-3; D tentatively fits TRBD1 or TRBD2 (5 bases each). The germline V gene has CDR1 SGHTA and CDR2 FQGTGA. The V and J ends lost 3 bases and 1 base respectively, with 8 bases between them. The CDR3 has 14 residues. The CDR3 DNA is TGTGCCAGCAGCTTCGGGGCGCGCACAGATACGCAGTATTTT. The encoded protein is CASSFGARTDTQYF.

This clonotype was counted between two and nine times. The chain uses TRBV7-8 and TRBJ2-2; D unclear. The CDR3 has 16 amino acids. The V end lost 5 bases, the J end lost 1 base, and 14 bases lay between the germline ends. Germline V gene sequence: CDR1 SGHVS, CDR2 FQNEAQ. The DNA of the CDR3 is TGTGCCAGCAGCCAGAAACGGCTGAAGAACACCGGGGAGCTGTTTTTT. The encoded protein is CASSQKRLKNTGELFF.

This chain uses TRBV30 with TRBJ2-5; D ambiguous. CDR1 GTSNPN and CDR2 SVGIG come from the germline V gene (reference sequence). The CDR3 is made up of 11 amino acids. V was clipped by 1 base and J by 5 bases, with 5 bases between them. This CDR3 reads CAWSGVETQYF. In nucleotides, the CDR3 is TGTGCCTGGAGTGGAGTGGAGACCCAGTACTTC. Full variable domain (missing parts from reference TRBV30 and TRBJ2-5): SQTIHQWPATLVQPVGSPLSLECTVEGTSNPNLYWYRQAAGRGLQLLFYSVGIGQISSEVPQNLSASRPQDRQFILSSKKLLLSDSGFYLCAWSGVETQYFGPGTRLLVL.

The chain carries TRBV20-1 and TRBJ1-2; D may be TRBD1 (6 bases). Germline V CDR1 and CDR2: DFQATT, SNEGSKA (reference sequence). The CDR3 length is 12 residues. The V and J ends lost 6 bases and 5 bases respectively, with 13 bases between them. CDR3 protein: CSAKQGNYGYTF. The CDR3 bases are TGCAGTGCGAAACAGGGAAATTATGGCTACACCTTC.

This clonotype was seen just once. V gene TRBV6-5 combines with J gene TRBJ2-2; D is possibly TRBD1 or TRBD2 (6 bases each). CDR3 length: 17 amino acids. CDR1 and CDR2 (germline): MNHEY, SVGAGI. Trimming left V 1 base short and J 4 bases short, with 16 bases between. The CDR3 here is CASSYFIGGGSTGELFF. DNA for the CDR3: TGTGCCAGCAGTTACTTCATAGGAGGGGGTAGCACCGGGGAGCTGTTTTTT.

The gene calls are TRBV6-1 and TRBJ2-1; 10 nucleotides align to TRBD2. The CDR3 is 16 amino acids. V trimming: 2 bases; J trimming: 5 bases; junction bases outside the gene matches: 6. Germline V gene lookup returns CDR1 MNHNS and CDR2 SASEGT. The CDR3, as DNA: TGTGCCAGCAGTGAACCGGGACTAGCGTCAAACAATGAGCAGTTCTTC. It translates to CASSEPGLASNNEQFF.

The CDR3 is CASSLGLASTDTQYF. The CDR3 DNA sequence: TGTGCCAGCAGCTTAGGGCTAGCCAGCACAGATACGCAGTATTTT. The chain employs TRBV7-2 and TRBJ2-3; tentative D call: TRBD2 (5 bases). This CDR3 comprises 15 residues. V lost 1 base and J 0 bases, leaving 8 bases between the germline ends. Germline V gene sequence: CDR1 SGHTA, CDR2 FQGNSA. Full variable domain (outside the CDR3, taken from reference TRBV7-2 and TRBJ2-3): GAGVSQSPSNKVTEKGKDVELRCDPISGHTALYWYRQSLGQGLEFLIYFQGNSAPDKSGLPSDRFSAERTGGSVSTLTIQRTQQEDSAVYLCASSLGLASTDTQYFGPGTRLTVL.

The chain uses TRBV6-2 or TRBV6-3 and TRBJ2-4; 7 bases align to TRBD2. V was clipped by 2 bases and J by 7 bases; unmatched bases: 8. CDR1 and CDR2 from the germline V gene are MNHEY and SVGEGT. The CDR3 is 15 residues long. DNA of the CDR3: TGTGCCAGCAGTTACAATCCGCGGGGAGGGAACATTCAGTACTTC. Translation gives CASSYNPRGGNIQYF.

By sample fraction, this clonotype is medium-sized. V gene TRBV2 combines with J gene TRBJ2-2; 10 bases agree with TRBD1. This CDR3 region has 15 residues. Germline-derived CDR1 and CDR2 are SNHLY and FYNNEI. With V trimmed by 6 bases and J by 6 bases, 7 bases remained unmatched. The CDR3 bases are TGTGCCAGCAGAAGGGACAGGGGTTTTTCCGGGGAGCTGTTTTTT. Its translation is CASRRDRGFSGELFF.

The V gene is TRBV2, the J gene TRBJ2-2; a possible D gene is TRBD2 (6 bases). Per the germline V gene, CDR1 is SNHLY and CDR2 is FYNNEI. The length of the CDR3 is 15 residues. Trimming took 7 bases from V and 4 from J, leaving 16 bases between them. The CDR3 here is CASMRREGSTGELFF. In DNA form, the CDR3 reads TGTGCCAGCATGAGGAGGGAAGGGTCCACCGGGGAGCTGTTTTTT.

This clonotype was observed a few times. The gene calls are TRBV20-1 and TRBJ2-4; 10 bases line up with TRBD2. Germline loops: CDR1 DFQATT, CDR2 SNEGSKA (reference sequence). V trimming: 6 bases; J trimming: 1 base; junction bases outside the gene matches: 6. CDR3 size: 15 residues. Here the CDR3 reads CSAIHSGRAKNIQYF. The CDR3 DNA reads TGCAGTGCCATCCATAGCGGGAGGGCCAAAAACATTCAGTACTTC.

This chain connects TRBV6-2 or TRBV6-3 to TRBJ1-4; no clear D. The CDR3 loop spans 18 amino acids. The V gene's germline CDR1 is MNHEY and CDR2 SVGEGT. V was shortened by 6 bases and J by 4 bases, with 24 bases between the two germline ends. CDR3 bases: TGTGCCAGCAGCCCTCGTCCGGACCTATTGCTACATAATGAAAAACTGTTTTTT. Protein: CASSPRPDLLLHNEKLFF.

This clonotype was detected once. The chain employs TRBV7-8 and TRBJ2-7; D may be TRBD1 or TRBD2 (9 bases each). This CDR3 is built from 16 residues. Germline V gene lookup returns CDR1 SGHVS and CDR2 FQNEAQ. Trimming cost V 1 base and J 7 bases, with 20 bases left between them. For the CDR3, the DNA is TGTGCCAGCAGCTTAGTCAGGGCTAGCGGGACAGGGGAGCAGTACTTC. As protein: CASSLVRASGTGEQYF.

The chain's CDR3 is CAIRDRGLGEAFF. In DNA, the CDR3 is TGTGCCATCAGGGACAGGGGGCTCGGAGAAGCTTTCTTT. The chain links TRBV10-3 to TRBJ1-1, with TRBD1 matching 11 bases. V trimming: 6 bases; J trimming: 8 bases; junction bases outside the gene matches: 5. The CDR3 loop spans 13 amino acids. Germline CDR1 reads ENHRY; CDR2 reads SYGVKD.